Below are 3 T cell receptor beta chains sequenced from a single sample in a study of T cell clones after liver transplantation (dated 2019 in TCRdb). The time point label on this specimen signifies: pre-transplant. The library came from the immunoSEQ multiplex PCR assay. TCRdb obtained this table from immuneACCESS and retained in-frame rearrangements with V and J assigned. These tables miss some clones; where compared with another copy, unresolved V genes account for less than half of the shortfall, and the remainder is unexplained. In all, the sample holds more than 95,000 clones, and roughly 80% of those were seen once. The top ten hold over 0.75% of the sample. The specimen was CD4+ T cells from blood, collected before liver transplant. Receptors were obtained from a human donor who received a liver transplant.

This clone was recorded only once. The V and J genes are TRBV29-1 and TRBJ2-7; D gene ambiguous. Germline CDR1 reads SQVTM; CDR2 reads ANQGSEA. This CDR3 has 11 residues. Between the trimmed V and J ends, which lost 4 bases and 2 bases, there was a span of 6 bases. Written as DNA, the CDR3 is TGCAGCGTTGGAAAGGCCTACGAGCAGTACTTC. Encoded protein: CSVGKAYEQYF.

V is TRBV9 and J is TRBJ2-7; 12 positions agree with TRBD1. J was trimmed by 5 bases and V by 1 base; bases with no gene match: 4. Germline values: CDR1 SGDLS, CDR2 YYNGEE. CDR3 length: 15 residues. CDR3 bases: TGTGCCAGCAGCGTAACGAGGGACAGGGGGCACGAGCAGTACTTC. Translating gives CASSVTRDRGHEQYF.

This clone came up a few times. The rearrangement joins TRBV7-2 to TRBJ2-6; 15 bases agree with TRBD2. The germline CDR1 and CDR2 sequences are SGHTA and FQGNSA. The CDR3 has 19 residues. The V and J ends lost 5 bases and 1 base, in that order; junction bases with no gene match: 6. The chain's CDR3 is CASSPYGLAGGSGANVLTF. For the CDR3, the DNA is TGTGCCAGCAGCCCCTACGGACTAGCGGGGGGGTCTGGGGCCAACGTCCTGACTTTC.